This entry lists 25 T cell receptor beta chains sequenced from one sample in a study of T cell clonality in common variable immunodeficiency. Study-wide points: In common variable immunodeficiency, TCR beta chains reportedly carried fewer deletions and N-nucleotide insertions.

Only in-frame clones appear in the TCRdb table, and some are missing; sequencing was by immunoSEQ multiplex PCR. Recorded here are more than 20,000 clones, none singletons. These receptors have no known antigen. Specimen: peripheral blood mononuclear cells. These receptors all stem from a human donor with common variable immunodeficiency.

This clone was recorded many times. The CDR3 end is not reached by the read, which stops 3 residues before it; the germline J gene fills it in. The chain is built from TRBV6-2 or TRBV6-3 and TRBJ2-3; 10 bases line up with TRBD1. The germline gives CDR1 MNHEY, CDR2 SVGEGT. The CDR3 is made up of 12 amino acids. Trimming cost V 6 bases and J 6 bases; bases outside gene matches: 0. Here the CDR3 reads CASRDRGDTQYF. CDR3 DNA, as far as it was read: TGTGCCAGCAGGGACAGGGGGGATACG.

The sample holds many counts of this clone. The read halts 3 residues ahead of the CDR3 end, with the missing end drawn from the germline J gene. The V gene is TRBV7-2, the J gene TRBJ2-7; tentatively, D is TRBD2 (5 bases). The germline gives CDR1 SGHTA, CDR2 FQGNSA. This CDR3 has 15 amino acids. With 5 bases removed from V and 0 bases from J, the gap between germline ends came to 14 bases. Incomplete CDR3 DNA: TGTGCCAGCAGCCTAAGGGCAGGAGGCTCCTACGAG. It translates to CASSLRAGGSYE. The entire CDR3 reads CASSLRAGGSYEQYF.

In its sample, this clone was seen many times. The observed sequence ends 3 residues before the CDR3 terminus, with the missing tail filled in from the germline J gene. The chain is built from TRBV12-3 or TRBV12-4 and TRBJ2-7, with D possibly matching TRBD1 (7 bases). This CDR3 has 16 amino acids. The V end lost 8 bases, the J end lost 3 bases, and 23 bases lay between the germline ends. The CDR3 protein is CASAAGRNRGLYEQYF. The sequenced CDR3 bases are TGTGCCAGCGCTGCCGGGAGAAACAGGGGACTCTACGAG.

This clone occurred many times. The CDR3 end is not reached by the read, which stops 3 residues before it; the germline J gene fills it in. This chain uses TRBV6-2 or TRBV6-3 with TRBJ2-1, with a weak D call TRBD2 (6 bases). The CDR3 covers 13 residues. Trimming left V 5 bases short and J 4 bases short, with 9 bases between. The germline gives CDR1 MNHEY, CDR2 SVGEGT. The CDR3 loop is CASSPSVYNEQFF. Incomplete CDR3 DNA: TGTGCCAGCAGTCCTAGCGTTTACAATGAG.

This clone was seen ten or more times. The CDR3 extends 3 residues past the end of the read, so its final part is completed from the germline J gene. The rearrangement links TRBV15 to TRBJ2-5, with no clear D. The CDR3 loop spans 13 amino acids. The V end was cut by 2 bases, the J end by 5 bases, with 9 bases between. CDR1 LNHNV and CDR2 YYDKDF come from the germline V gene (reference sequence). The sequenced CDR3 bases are TGTGCCACCAGCAGAATCCTGGCTGAGACC. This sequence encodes CATSRILAET. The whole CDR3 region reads CATSRILAETQYF.

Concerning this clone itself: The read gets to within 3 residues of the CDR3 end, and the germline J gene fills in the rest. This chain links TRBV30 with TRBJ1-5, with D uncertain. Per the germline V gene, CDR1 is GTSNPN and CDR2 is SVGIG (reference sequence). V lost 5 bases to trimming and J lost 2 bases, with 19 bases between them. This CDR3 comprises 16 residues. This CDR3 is CAWAPRARSGNQPQHF. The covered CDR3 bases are TGTGCCTGGGCCCCGAGGGCCCGGTCGGGCAATCAGCCC.

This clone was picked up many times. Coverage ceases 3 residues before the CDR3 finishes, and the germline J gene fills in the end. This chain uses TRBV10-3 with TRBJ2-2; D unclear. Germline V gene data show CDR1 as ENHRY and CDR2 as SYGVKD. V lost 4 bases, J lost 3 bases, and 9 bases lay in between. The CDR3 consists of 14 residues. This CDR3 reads CAISAAGDTGELFF. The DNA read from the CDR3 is TGTGCCATCAGTGCTGCAGGAGACACCGGGGAG.

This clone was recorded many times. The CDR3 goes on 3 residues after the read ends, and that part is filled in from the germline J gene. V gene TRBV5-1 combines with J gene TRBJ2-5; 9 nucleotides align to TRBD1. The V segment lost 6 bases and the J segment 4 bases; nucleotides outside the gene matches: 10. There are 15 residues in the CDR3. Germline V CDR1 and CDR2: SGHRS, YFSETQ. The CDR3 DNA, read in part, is TGCGCCAGCAACCCCGGGACAGGGTCGTTAGAGACC. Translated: CASNPGTGSLET. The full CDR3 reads CASNPGTGSLETQYF.

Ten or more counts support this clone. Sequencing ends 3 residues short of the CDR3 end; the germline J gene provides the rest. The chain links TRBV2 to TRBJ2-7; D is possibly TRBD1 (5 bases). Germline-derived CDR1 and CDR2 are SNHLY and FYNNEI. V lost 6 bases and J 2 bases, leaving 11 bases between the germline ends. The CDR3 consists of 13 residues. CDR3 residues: CASSVGHPYEQYF. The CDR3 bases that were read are TGTGCCAGCAGCGTCGGACACCCCTACGAG.

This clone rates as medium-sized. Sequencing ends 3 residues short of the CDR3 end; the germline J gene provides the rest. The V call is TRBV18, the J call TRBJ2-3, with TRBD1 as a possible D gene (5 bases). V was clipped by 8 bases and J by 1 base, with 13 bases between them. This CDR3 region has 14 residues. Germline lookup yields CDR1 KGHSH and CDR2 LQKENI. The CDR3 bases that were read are TGTGCCAGCGCCAGGGTTGAGGGCACAGATACG. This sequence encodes CASARVEGTDT. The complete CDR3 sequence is CASARVEGTDTQYF.

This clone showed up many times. CDR3 sequence reads: CAISESGHGEAFF. CDR3 bases read: TGTGCCATCAGTGAGTCGGGGCACGGTGAA. V and J are TRBV10-3 and TRBJ1-1, with D possibly being TRBD1 (5 bases). Coverage ceases 3 residues before the CDR3 finishes, and the germline J gene fills in the end. The CDR3 loop spans 13 amino acids. The germline V gene has CDR1 ENHRY and CDR2 SYGVKD. Trimming took off 0 bases at V and 7 bases at J, with 9 bases between the two ends.

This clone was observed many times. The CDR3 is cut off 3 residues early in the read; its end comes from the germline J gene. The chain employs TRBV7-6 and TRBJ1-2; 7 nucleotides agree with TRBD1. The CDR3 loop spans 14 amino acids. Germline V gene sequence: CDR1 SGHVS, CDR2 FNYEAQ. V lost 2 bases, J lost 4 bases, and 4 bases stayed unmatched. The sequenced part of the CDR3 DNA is TGTGCCAGCAGCTTACAGGGACAGAGCTATGGC. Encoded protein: CASSLQGQSYG. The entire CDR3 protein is CASSLQGQSYGYTF.

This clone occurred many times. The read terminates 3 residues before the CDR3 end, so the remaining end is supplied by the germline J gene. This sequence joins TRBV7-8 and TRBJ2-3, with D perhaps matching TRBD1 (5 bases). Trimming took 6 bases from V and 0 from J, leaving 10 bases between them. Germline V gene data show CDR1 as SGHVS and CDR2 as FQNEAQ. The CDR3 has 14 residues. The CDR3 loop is CASRPGHSTDTQYF. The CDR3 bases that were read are TGTGCCAGCAGACCAGGACATAGCACAGATACG.

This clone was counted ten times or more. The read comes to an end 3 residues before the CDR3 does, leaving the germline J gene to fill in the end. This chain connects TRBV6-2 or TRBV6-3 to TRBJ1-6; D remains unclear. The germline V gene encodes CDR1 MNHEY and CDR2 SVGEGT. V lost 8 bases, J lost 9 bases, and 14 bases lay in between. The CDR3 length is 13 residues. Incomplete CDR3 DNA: TGTGCCAGCTTGCGGGGTGCAAGTTCACCC. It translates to CASLRGASSP. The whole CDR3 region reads CASLRGASSPLHF.

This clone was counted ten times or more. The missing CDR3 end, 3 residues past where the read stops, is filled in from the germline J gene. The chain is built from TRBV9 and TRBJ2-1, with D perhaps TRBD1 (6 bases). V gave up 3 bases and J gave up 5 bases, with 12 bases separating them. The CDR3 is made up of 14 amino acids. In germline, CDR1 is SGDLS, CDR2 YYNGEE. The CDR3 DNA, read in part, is TGTGCCAGCAGCGAACACCAGGGGAACAATGAG. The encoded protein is CASSEHQGNNE. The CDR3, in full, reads CASSEHQGNNEQFF.

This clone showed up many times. The chain's CDR3 is CASSLGRRGYTEAFF. The sequenced CDR3 bases are TGTGCCAGCAGCTTAGGACGGAGGGGGTACACTGAA. The V and J genes are TRBV7-2 and TRBJ1-1; D is perhaps TRBD1 (6 bases). The CDR3 end falls 3 residues outside the read, so it is completed with the germline J gene. Trimming cost V 1 base and J 3 bases, with 12 bases left between them. The germline V gene encodes CDR1 SGHTA and CDR2 FQGNSA. This CDR3 comprises 15 residues.

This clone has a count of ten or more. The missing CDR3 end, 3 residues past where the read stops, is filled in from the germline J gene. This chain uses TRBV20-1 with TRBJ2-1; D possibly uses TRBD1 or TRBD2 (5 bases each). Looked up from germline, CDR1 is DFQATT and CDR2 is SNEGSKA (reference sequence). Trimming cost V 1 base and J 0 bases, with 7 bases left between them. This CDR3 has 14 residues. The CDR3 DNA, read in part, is TGCAGTGCTAGAGCAGGGAGCTCCTACAATGAG. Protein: CSARAGSSYNE. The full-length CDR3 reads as CSARAGSSYNEQFF.

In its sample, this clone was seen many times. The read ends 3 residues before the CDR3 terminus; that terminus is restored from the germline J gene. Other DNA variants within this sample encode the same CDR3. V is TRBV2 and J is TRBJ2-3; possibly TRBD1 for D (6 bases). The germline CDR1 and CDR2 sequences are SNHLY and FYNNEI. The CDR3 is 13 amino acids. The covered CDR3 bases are TGTGCCAGCAGTGATACAGGGAGAGTCGCG. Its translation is CASSDTGRVA. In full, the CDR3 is CASSDTGRVAQYF.

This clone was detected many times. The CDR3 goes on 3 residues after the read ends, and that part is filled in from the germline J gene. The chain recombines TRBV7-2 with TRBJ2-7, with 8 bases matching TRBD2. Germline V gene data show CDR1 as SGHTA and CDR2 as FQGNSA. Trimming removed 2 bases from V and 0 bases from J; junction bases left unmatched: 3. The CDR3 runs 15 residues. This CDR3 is CASSLKRGPSYEQYF. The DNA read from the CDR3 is TGTGCCAGCAGCTTAAAGCGGGGGCCCTCCTACGAG.

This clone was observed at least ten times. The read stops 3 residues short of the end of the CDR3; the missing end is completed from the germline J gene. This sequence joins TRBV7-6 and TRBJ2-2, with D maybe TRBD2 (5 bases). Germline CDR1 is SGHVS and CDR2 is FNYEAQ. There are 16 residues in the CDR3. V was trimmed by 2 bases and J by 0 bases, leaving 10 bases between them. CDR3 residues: CASSLRSGANTGELFF. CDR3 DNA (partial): TGTGCCAGCAGCTTACGTTCCGGGGCGAACACCGGGGAG.

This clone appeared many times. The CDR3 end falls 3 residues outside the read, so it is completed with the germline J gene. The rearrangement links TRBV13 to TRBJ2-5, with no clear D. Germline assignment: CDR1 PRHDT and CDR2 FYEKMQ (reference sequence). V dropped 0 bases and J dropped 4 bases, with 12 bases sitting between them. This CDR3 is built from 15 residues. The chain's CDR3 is CASSLGVVPGETQYF. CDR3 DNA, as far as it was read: TGTGCCAGCAGCTTAGGAGTTGTCCCGGGAGAGACC.

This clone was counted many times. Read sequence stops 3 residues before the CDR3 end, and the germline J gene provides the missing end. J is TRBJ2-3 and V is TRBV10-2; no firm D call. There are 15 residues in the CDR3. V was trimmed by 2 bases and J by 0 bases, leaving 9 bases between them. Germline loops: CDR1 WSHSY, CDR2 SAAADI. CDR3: CASSEGFGSTDTQYF. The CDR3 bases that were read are TGCGCCAGCAGTGAGGGGTTCGGGAGCACAGATACG.

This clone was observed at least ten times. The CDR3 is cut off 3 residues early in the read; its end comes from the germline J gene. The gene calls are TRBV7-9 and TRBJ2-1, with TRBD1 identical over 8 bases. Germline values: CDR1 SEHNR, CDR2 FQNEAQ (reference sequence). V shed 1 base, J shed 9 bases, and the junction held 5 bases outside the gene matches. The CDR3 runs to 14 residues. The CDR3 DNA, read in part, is TGTGCCAGCAGCTTAGGTACAGGGGGTAGTGAG. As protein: CASSLGTGGSE. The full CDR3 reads CASSLGTGGSEQFF.

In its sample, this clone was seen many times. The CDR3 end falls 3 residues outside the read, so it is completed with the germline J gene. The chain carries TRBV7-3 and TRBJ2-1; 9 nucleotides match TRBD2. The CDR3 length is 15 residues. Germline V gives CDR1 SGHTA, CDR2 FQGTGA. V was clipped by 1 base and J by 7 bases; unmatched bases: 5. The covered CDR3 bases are TGTGCCAGCAGCTTAATGGCGGGGGGGGTAAATGAG. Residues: CASSLMAGGVNE. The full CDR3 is CASSLMAGGVNEQFF.

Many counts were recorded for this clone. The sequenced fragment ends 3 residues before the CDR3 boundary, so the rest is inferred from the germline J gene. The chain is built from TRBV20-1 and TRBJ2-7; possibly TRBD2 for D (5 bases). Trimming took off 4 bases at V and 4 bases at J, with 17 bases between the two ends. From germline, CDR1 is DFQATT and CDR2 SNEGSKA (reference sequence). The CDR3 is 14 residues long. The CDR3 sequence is CSATRKPLAYEQYF. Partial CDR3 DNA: TGCAGTGCTACTAGAAAGCCCCTAGCTTACGAG.